Each of the 14 T cell receptor beta chains below was sequenced from the same sample in a study of memory CD8 T cells in hepatitis C reinfection (dated by TCRdb to about 2017). The time point label on this specimen signifies: late/post reinfection, 12 to 24 weeks after detection. Sorted cells were sequenced directly ex vivo, without in vitro expansion prior to TCR sequencing. Receptors were amplified or captured by the immunoSEQ multiplex PCR assay. The source is immuneACCESS, and TCRdb retained only in-frame sequences with V and J called. Part of the clones is not carried over; for the studies checked, unresolved V genes explain less than half of this, and the remainder is unexplained. The sample data list about 46,000 clones, and 89% of these were observed just once. 0.72% of the sample rests with the top ten. Sequencing was done on a sample of naive CD8+ T cells sorted from blood. This specimen's cell subset or site label, interpreted: total naive CD8+CD45RO- T cells. The receptors originated from a man younger than 30 with hepatitis C virus infection.

The V and J genes are TRBV4-3 and TRBJ2-2; 9 bases agree with TRBD2. The CDR3 is made up of 16 amino acids. V shed 7 bases, J shed 4 bases, and the junction held 10 bases outside the gene matches. Germline V gene lookup returns CDR1 LGHNA and CDR2 YSLEER. The CDR3 region has the DNA TGCGCCAGCACCCTATTGGCGGGGGGGGGCACCGGGGAGCTGTTTTTT. Amino acids: CASTLLAGGGTGELFF.

This clone was seen just once. V is TRBV28 and J is TRBJ1-1; D not resolved. This CDR3 comprises 13 residues. Germline-derived CDR1 and CDR2 are MDHEN and SYDVKM. V was pared by 5 bases and J by 8 bases, with 15 bases between. CDR3: CASSRSAGEEAFF. CDR3 bases: TGTGCCAGCAGTCGGTCGGCCGGAGAAGAAGCTTTCTTT.

The chain combines TRBV4-1 with TRBJ1-1; TRBD1 matches 8 bases. This CDR3 is built from 19 residues. The V gene's germline CDR1 is MGHRA and CDR2 YSYEKL. The ends lost 1 base at V and 1 base at J; junction bases unmatched: 14. The CDR3 region is CASSQVHSPSQGANTEAFF. The DNA of the CDR3 is TGCGCCAGCAGCCAAGTCCACTCACCTTCTCAGGGGGCGAACACTGAAGCTTTCTTT.

This chain uses TRBV6-6 with TRBJ2-1; 9 bases agree with TRBD2. The CDR3 has 16 amino acids. Trimming took 5 bases from V and 4 from J; bases not matched to a gene: 9. Germline assignment: CDR1 MNHNY and CDR2 SVGAGI (reference sequence). The CDR3 nucleotides are TGTGCCAGCAGTGACTTCCTAGGACTAGCGTACAATGAGCAGTTCTTC. Amino acids: CASSDFLGLAYNEQFF.

The chain has TRBV9 and TRBJ2-3; 11 positions agree with TRBD1. J gave up 5 bases and V 2 bases, and 1 base lay outside the gene matches. Germline V gene data show CDR1 as SGDLS and CDR2 as YYNGEE. The CDR3 covers 14 residues. CDR3: CASSVDRGQDTQYF. The CDR3 DNA sequence: TGTGCCAGCAGCGTGGACAGGGGGCAAGATACGCAGTATTTT.

V is TRBV29-1 and J is TRBJ2-1; 10 bases line up with TRBD2. With 3 bases clipped from V and 7 bases from J, the junction kept 3 bases outside the gene matches. The CDR3 has 13 amino acids. Per the germline V gene, CDR1 is SQVTM and CDR2 is ANQGSEA. The CDR3 bases are TGCAGCGTTGACGGGACTAGCGTTAATGAGCAGTTCTTC. Translating gives CSVDGTSVNEQFF.

CDR3 in DNA: TGTGCCAGCAGCTTAGGACAGAACACCGGGGAGCTGTTTTTT. Amino acids: CASSLGQNTGELFF. The rearrangement joins TRBV5-4 to TRBJ2-2; possible D gene TRBD1, 5 bases. This CDR3 comprises 14 residues. CDR1 SGHNT and CDR2 YYREEE come from the germline V gene (reference sequence). V shed 2 bases and J shed 1 base, with 6 bases lying between them.

J is TRBJ2-2 and V is TRBV5-4; D uncertain. This CDR3 has 13 residues. CDR1 and CDR2 (germline): SGHNT, YYREEE (reference sequence). V was pared by 4 bases and J by 2 bases, with 6 bases between. CDR3 coding DNA: TGTGCCAGCAGCGGGCGAAACACCGGGGAGCTGTTTTTT. Its translation: CASSGRNTGELFF.

J is TRBJ2-4 and V is TRBV21-1; TRBD2 is taken as the D call from the table, unchecked against the DNA. TRBV21-1 is assigned pseudogene status. The CDR3 loop spans 16 amino acids. The CDR3 nucleotides are TGTGCCAGCAGCAAAAGCTCGGGAGGGGGCAAAAACATTCAGTACTTC. Protein: CASSKSSGGGKNIQYF.

The J gene is TRBJ1-1, the V gene TRBV7-2; tentatively, D is TRBD1 (6 bases). This CDR3 has 16 residues. V gave up 1 base and J gave up 4 bases, with 16 bases separating them. CDR1 is SGHTA and CDR2 is FQGNSA in the germline V gene. CDR3 in amino acids: CASSLGYEGVSTEAFF. In nucleotides, the CDR3 is TGTGCCAGCAGCTTAGGGTATGAGGGGGTAAGCACTGAAGCTTTCTTT. The complete variable domain, with remaining parts taken from reference TRBV7-2 and TRBJ1-1, reads GAGVSQSPSNKVTEKGKDVELRCDPISGHTALYWYRQSLGQGLEFLIYFQGNSAPDKSGLPSDRFSAERTGGSVSTLTIQRTQQEDSAVYLCASSLGYEGVSTEAFFGQGTRLTVV.

This chain joins TRBV6-4 and TRBJ1-3; D is perhaps TRBD1 (5 bases). This CDR3 comprises 17 residues. Trimming cost V 0 bases and J 0 bases, with 12 bases left between them. The V gene's germline CDR1 is MRHNA and CDR2 SNTAGT. The CDR3 coding sequence is TGTGCCAGCAGTGACTCGAAATGGGACTACTCTGGAAACACCATATATTTT. The encoded protein is CASSDSKWDYSGNTIYF.

The V gene is TRBV21-1, the J gene TRBJ1-2. TRBV21-1 is deemed a pseudogene. CDR3 length: 13 residues. CDR3 in amino acids: CASTPRGIGGYTF. The CDR3 DNA reads as TGTGCCAGCACCCCACGGGGTATAGGGGGCTACACCTTC.

The rearrangement uses TRBV7-9 and TRBJ2-1; no clear D gene. Germline values: CDR1 SEHNR, CDR2 FQNEAQ (reference sequence). This CDR3 region has 13 residues. Trimming shortened V by 1 base and J by 3 bases, and 4 bases separated the two germline ends. This chain's CDR3 is CASSLEHYNEQFF. In DNA, the CDR3 is TGTGCCAGCAGCTTAGAACACTACAATGAGCAGTTCTTC.

In this sample, this clone turned up a few times. The chain has TRBV5-1 and TRBJ2-3; 13 positions agree with TRBD2. Germline trimming cut 5 bases from V and 5 bases from J; bases unmatched to any gene: 5. The CDR3 runs to 15 residues. Germline CDR1 reads SGHRS; CDR2 reads YFSETQ. The CDR3 loop is CASRRTSGSIDTQYF. DNA for the CDR3: TGCGCCAGCAGGCGGACTAGCGGGAGTATAGATACGCAGTATTTT.